The 13 T cell receptor beta chains presented below share a single source sample, sequenced in a study of T cell repertoires and Cas9 in healthy adults. TCRdb keeps only in-frame clones here, not all; method: immunoSEQ multiplex PCR. The sample consists of about 14,000 clones, roughly 89% of them appearing once. Source material: Tregs (CD4+, CD25+, CD127-, CD137-, CD154-) from PBMCs; culture status not recorded. These receptors originate from a human donor in good health.

The chain has TRBV19 and TRBJ2-1, with D perhaps TRBD1 (6 bases). In germline, CDR1 is LNHDA, CDR2 SQIVND (reference sequence). The V and J ends lost 0 bases and 3 bases respectively, with 6 bases between them. This CDR3 has 14 amino acids. This CDR3 is CASSIEQGYNEQFF. The CDR3 region has the DNA TGTGCCAGTAGTATAGAACAGGGCTACAATGAGCAGTTCTTC.

The chain joins TRBV28 to TRBJ2-5, with unresolved D. Per the germline V gene, CDR1 is MDHEN and CDR2 is SYDVKM. This CDR3 contains 12 residues. V dropped 5 bases and J dropped 2 bases, with 6 bases sitting between them. CDR3 region: CASSRLQETQYF. The DNA for the CDR3 is TGTGCCAGCAGTCGCTTACAAGAGACCCAGTACTTC.

This sequence joins TRBV5-1 and TRBJ2-1; possible D gene TRBD2, 7 bases. Germline V lookup: CDR1 SGHRS, CDR2 YFSETQ. V lost 5 bases, J lost 8 bases, and 17 bases lay in between. The CDR3 spans 14 residues. The CDR3 region is CASRARAGAYEQFF. CDR3 bases: TGCGCCAGCAGAGCCCGCGCGGGGGCATATGAGCAGTTCTTC.

The rearrangement uses TRBV5-1 and TRBJ2-7; 9 bases map to TRBD1. V was clipped by 2 bases and J by 4 bases; unmatched bases: 7. CDR1 is SGHRS, CDR2 YFSETQ, per germline. This CDR3 contains 15 residues. This CDR3 is CASSFLPGQGYEQYV. The CDR3 DNA reads TGCGCCAGCAGCTTCTTACCGGGACAGGGATACGAGCAGTACGTC.

This clone was counted a single time. The chain has TRBV7-8 and TRBJ1-1, with no clear D. V shed 3 bases and J shed 6 bases, with 8 bases lying between them. CDR3 length equals 12 residues. Germline lookup yields CDR1 SGHVS and CDR2 FQNEAQ. CDR3 in amino acids: CASSFLYAEAFF. The CDR3 bases are TGTGCCAGCAGCTTTTTGTACGCTGAAGCTTTCTTT.

This clone was recorded only once. This chain joins TRBV10-3 and TRBJ2-5, with D possibly called TRBD1 or TRBD2 (5 bases each). Per germline, CDR1 ENHRY and CDR2 SYGVKD. The length of the CDR3 is 13 residues. The V end lost 10 bases, the J end lost 1 base, and 13 bases lay between the germline ends. The chain's CDR3 is CATGTGGQETQYF. The CDR3 coding sequence is TGTGCCACGGGAACTGGGGGCCAAGAGACCCAGTACTTC.

The chain links TRBV5-6 to TRBJ2-1, with 8 bases fitting TRBD2. Germline V CDR1 and CDR2: SGHDT, YYEEEE. Trimming cost V 2 bases and J 1 base; bases outside gene matches: 8. The CDR3 is 17 amino acids. Here the CDR3 reads CASSFGRAGVSYNEQFF. CDR3 DNA sequence: TGTGCCAGCAGCTTCGGGCGAGCGGGGGTGTCCTACAATGAGCAGTTCTTC.

This rearrangement joins TRBV28 to TRBJ1-1; no definite D call. The CDR3 totals 14 residues. The V gene's germline CDR1 is MDHEN and CDR2 SYDVKM. Trimming removed 10 bases at V and 1 base at J, with 16 bases between. CDR3 residues: CAISPPGRNTEAFF. The CDR3 nucleotides are TGTGCCATCTCCCCTCCCGGAAGGAACACTGAAGCTTTCTTT.

The V gene is TRBV5-5, the J gene TRBJ1-4; TRBD1 matches at 12 bases. The CDR3 has 18 residues. V lost 5 bases and J lost 4; bases outside the gene matches: 12. Germline V lookup: CDR1 SGHKS, CDR2 YYEKEE (reference sequence). The CDR3 region has the DNA TGTGCCAGCAGATTAGCCCGGGACAGGGGGCAGTATAATGAAAAACTGTTTTTT. Encoded protein: CASRLARDRGQYNEKLFF.

The rearrangement links TRBV9 to TRBJ2-2, with D tentatively TRBD2 (6 bases). Between the trimmed V and J ends, which lost 4 bases and 4 bases, there was a span of 14 bases. The CDR3 runs 15 residues. CDR1 and CDR2 (germline): SGDLS, YYNGEE. The CDR3 region is CASSFLAGSTGELFF. As DNA, the CDR3 is TGTGCCAGCAGCTTCTTAGCCGGGAGCACCGGGGAGCTGTTTTTT.

This chain links TRBV25-1 with TRBJ2-4, with no clear D. V lost 4 bases and J lost 6, with 13 bases in between. Germline-derived CDR1 and CDR2 are MGHDK and SYGVNS. This CDR3 spans 14 amino acids. The CDR3 DNA sequence: TGTGCCAGCAGTGCACTCGATGGGCCAAACATTCAGTACTTC. Translating gives CASSALDGPNIQYF.

The genes are TRBV6-1 and TRBJ2-7; 7 positions agree with TRBD1. Germline lookup yields CDR1 MNHNS and CDR2 SASEGT. This CDR3 comprises 13 residues. The ends lost 4 bases at V and 2 bases at J; junction bases unmatched: 2. The CDR3 nucleotides read TGTGCCAGCAGTGGACAGGGAACCTACGAGCAGTACTTC. This gives the protein CASSGQGTYEQYF.

The chain is built from TRBV11-3 and TRBJ1-1, with TRBD1 identical over 7 bases. Germline lookup yields CDR1 SGHNT and CDR2 YENEEA. CDR3 length equals 14 residues. The trim removed 3 bases at V and 0 bases at J, leaving 1 base unmatched. Here the CDR3 reads CASSFQGVNTEAFF. CDR3 DNA: TGTGCCAGCAGCTTCCAGGGGGTGAACACTGAAGCTTTCTTT.